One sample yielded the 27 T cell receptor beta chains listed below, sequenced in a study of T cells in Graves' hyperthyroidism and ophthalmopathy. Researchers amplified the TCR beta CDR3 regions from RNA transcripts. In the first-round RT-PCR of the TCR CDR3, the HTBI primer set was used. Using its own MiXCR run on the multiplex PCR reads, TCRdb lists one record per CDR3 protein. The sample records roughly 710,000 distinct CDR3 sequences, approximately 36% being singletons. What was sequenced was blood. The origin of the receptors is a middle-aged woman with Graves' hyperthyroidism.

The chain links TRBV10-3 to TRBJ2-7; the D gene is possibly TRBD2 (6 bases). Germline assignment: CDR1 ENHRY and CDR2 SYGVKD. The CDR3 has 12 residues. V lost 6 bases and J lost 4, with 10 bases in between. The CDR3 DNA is TGTGCCATCAGGCCGGAGGGGTACGAGCAGTACTTC. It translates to CAIRPEGYEQYF.

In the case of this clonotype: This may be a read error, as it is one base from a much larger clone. CDR3 sequence (DNA): TGTGCCTTCAGTGGGTACCGGGACAGCATGCAAGAGACCCAGTACTTC. Protein: CAFSGYRDSMQETQYF. The chain has TRBV10-3 and TRBJ2-5; 7 positions agree with TRBD1. Looked up from germline, CDR1 is ENHRY and CDR2 is SYGVKD. The CDR3 totals 16 residues.

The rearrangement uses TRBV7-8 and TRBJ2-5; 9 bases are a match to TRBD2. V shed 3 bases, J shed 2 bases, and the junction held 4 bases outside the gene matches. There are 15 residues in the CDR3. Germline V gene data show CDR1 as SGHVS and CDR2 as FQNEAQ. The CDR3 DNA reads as TGTGCCAGCAGCTTTAGCGGGGGACAACAAGAGACCCAGTACTTC. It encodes CASSFSGGQQETQYF.

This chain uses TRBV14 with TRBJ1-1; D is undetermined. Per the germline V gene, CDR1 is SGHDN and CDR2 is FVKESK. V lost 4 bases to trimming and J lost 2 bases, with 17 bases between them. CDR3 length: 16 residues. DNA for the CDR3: TGTGCCAGCAGCCCTGCTCTGCAGGCCTTAAACACTGAAGCTTTCTTT. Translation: CASSPALQALNTEAFF.

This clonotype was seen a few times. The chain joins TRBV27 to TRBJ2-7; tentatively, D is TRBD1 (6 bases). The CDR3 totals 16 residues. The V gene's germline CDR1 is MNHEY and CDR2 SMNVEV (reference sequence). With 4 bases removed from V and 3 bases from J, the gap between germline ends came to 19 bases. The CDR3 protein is CASSSLGLRGGYEQYF. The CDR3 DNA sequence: TGTGCCAGCAGTTCCCTCGGACTGCGAGGGGGCTACGAGCAGTACTTC.

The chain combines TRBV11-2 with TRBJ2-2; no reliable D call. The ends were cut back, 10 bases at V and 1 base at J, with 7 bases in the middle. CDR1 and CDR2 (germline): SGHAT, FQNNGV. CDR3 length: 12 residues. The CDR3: CATSQNTGELFF. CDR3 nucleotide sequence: TGTGCCACCTCTCAGAACACCGGGGAGCTGTTTTTT.

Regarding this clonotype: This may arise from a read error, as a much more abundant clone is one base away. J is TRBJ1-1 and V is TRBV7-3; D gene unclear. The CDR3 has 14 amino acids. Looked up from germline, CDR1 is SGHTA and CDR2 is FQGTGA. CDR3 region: CAGSLKGLDTEAFF. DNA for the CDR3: TGTGCCGGCAGCTTAAAGGGCCTTGACACTGAAGCTTTCTTT. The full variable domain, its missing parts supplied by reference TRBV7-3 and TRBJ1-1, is GAGVSQTPSNKVTEKGKYVELRCDPISGHTALYWYRQSLGQGPEFLIYFQGTGAADDSGLPNDRFFAVRPEGSVSTLKIQRTERGDSAVYLCAGSLKGLDTEAFFGQGTRLTVV.

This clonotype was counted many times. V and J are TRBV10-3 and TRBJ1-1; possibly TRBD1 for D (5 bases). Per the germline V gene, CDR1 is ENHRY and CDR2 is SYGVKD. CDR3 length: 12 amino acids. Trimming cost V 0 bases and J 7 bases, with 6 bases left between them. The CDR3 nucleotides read TGTGCCATCAGTGAGTCGGGGGATGAAGCTTTCTTT. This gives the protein CAISESGDEAFF.

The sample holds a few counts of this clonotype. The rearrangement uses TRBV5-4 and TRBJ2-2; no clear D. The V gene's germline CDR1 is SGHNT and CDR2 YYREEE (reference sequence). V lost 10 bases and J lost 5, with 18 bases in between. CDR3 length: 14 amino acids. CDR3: CALREGFGTGELFF. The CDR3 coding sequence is TGTGCCCTAAGGGAAGGATTCGGGACCGGGGAGCTGTTTTTT.

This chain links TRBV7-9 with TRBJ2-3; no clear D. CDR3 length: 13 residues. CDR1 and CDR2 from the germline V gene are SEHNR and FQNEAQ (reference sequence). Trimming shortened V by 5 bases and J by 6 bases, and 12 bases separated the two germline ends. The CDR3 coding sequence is TGTGCCAGCAGCGTCCAAATGGGGGATACGCAGTATTTT. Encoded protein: CASSVQMGDTQYF.

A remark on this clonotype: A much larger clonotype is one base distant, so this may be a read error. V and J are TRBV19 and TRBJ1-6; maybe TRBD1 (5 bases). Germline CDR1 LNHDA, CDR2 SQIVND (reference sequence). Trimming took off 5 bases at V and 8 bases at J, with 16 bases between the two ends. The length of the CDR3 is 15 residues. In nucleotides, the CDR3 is TGTGCCAGTAGTCCCTCGGGACGGGCGGATTCACCCCTCCACTTT. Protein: CASSPSGRADSPLHF.

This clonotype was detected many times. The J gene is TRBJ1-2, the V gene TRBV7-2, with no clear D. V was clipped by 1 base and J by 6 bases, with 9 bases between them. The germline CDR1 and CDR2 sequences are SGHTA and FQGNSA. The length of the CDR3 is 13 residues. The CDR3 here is CASSLGLRNGYTF. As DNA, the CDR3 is TGTGCCAGCAGCTTAGGTCTGCGGAATGGCTACACCTTC.

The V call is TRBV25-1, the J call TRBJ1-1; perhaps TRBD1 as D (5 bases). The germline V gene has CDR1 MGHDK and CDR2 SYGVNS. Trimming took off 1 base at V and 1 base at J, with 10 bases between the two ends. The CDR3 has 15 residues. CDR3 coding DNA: TGTGCCAGCAGTGAATTGGGGGTTCCGAACACTGAAGCTTTCTTT. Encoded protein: CASSELGVPNTEAFF.

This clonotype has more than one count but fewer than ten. The CDR3 is CASTEFRGSGDNSPLHF. The CDR3 DNA follows: TGTGCCAGCACCGAATTTCGGGGAAGCGGAGATAATTCACCCCTCCACTTT. V usage is TRBV2 and J usage is TRBJ1-6; no definite D call. The CDR3 is 17 residues long. The germline V gene has CDR1 SNHLY and CDR2 FYNNEI. Trimming cost V 7 bases and J 5 bases, with 21 bases left between them.

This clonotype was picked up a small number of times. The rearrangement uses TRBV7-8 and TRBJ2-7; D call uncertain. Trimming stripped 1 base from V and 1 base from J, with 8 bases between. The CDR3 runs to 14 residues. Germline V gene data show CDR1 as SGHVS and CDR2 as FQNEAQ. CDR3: CASSLVVTSYEQYF. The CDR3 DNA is TGTGCCAGCAGCTTAGTGGTTACATCCTACGAGCAGTACTTC.

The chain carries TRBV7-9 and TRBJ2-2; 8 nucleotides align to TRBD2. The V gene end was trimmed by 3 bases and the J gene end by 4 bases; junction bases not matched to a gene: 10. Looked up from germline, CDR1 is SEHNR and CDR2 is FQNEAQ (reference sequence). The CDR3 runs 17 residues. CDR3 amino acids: CASSFNPGGLITGELFF. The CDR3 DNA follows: TGTGCCAGCAGCTTCAACCCGGGGGGGCTAATCACCGGGGAGCTGTTTTTT.

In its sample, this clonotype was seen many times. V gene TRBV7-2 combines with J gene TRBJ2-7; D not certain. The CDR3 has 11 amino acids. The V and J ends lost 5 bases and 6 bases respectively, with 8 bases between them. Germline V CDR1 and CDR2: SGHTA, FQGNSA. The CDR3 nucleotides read TGTGCCAGCAGCCCAATTGGCGAGCAGTACTTC. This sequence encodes CASSPIGEQYF.

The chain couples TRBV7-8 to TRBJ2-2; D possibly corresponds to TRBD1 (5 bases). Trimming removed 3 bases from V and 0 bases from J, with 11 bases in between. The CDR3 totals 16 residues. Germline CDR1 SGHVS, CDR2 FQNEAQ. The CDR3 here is CASSFGAASNTGELFF. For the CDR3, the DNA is TGTGCCAGCAGCTTTGGGGCAGCCTCGAACACCGGGGAGCTGTTTTTT. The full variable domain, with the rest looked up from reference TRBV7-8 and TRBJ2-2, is GAGVSQSPRYKVAKRGQDVALRCDPISGHVSLFWYQQALGQGPEFLTYFQNEAQLDKSGLPSDRFFAERPEGSVSTLKIQRTQQEDSAVYLCASSFGAASNTGELFFGEGSRLTVL.

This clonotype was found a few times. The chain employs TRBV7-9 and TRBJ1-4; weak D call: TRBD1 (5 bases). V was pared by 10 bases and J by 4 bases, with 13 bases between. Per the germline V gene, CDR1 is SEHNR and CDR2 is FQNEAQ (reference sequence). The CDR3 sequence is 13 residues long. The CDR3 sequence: CAIYRDDNEKLFF. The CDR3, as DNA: TGTGCCATCTACCGGGACGATAATGAAAAACTGTTTTTT.

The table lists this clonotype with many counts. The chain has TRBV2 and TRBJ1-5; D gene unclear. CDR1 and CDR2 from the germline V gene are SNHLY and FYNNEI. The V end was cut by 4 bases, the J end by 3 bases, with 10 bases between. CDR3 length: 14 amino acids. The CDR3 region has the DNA TGTGCCAGCAGTGCGGCACTGTTCAATCAGCCCCAGCATTTT. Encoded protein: CASSAALFNQPQHF.

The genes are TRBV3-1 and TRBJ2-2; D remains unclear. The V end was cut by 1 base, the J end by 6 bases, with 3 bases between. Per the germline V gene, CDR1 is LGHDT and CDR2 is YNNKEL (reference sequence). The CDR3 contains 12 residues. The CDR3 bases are TGTGCCAGCAGCCAAGTGCCCGGGGAGCTGTTTTTT. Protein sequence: CASSQVPGELFF.

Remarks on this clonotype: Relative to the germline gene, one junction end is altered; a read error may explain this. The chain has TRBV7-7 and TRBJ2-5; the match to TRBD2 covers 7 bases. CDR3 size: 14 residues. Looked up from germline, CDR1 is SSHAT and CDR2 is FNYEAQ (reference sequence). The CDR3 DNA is TGTGCTAGCAGCTTAAGTATGGGAGGGGAGACCCAGTACTTC. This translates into CASSLSMGGETQYF.

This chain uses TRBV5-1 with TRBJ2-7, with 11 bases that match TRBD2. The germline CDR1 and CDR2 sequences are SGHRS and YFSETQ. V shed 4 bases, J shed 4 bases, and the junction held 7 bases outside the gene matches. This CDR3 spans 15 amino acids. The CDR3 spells CASSLTSGSMYEQYF. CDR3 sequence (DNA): TGCGCCAGCAGCCTTACTAGCGGGAGTATGTACGAGCAGTACTTC.

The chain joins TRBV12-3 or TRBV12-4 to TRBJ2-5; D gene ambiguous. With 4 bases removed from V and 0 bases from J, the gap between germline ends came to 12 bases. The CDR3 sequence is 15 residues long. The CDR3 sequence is CASSSGSIYQETQYF. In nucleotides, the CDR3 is TGTGCCAGCAGTTCGGGCAGCATTTACCAAGAGACCCAGTACTTC.

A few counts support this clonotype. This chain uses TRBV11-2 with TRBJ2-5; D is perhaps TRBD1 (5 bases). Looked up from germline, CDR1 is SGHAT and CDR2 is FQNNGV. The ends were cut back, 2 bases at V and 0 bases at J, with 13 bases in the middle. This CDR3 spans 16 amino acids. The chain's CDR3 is CASSLQGADHQETQYF. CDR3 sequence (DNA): TGTGCCAGCAGCTTACAGGGTGCGGACCACCAAGAGACCCAGTACTTC.

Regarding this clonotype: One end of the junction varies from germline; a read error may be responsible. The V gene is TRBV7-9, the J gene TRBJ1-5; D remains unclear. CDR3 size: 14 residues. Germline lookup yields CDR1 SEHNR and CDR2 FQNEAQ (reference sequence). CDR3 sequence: CASSQDDRNQPQHF. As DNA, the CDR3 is TGCGCCAGCAGCCAAGACGATAGGAATCAGCCCCAGCATTTT.

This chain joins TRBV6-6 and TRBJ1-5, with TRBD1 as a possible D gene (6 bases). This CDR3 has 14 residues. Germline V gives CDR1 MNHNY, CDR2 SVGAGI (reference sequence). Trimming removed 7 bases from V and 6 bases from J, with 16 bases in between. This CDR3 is CASNPSGGRQPQHF. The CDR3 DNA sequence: TGTGCCAGCAATCCTTCGGGGGGCCGTCAGCCCCAGCATTTT.